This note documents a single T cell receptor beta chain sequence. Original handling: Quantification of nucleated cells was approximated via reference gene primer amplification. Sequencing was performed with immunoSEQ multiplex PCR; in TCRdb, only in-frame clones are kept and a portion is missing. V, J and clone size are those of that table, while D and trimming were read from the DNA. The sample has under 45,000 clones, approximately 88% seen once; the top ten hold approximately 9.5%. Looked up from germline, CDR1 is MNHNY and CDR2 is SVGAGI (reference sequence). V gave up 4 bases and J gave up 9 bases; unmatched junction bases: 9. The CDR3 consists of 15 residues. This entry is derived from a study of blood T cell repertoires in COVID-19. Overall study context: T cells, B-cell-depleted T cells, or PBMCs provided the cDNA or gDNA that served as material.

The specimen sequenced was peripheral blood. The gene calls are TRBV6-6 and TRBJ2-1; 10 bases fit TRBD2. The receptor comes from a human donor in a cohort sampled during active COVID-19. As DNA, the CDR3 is TGTGCCAGCAGTTCCTCGGGACTAGCGAAAAGTGAGCAGTTCTTC. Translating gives CASSSSGLAKSEQFF.